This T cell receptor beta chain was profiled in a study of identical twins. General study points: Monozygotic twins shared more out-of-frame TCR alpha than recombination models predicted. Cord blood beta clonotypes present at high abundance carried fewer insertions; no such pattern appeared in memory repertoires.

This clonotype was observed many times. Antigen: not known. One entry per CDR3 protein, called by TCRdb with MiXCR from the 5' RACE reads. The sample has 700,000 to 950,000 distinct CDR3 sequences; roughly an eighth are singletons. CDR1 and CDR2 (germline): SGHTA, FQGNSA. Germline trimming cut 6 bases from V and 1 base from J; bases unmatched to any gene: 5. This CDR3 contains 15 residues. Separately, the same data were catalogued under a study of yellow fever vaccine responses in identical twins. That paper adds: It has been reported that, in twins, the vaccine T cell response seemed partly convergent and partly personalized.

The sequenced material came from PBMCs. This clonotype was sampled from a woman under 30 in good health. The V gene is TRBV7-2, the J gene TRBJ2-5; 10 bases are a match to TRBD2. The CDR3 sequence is CASSEVAGGQETQYF. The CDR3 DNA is TGTGCCAGCAGTGAAGTAGCGGGGGGCCAAGAGACCCAGTACTTC.